This T cell receptor beta chain was recovered during a study of beta chain features in type 1 diabetes. Study-level background: Cells sorted and examined across all samples totaled more than 95,000,000. Study outcomes and limitations: Among all four CD4+ subsets, Type 1 diabetes patients had TCRB CDR3s that were moderately but significantly shorter.

As to this clone: Its target is not known.

Isolated RNA was reverse transcribed in full, so expressed TCRB transcripts were sequenced. TCRdb's copy holds only in-frame clones and misses some; the assay was immunoSEQ multiplex PCR. The table lists under 300,000 clones, about a tenth of them singletons. All sorted populations exceeded 98% purity. V shed 4 bases and J 0 bases; nucleotides not matched to a gene: 4. Germline CDR1 is MDHEN and CDR2 is SYDVKM. There are 15 residues in the CDR3. This receptor was obtained from a man aged 25 to 45 with type 1 diabetes. The chain employs TRBV28 and TRBJ2-7; 9 bases are shared with TRBD1. The specimen was naive CD4+ T cells from blood. The CDR3 nucleotides are TGTGCCAGCAGTTCGACAGGGGGGACCTCCTACGAGCAGTACTTC. This encodes CASSSTGGTSYEQYF. Full variable domain (rest looked up from reference TRBV28 and TRBJ2-7): DVKVTQSSRYLVKRTGEKVFLECVQDMDHENMFWYRQDPGLGLRLIYFSYDVKMKEKGDIPEGYSVSREKKERFSLILESASTNQTSMYLCASSSTGGTSYEQYFGPGTRLTVT.